These T cell receptor beta chains were read from a single sample in a study of shared clonotypes between healthy human individuals. Sequencing was performed with immunoSEQ multiplex PCR; in TCRdb, only in-frame clones are kept and a portion is missing. The sample includes hundreds of thousands of clones, 90% to 97% of them seen just once. The material sequenced was naive CD8+ T cells sorted from blood. These receptors all come from a woman between 25 and 40 years old in good health. The CDR3 runs from the conserved cysteine through the conserved F or W. D genes are given only for firm matches. Expanded clones are given a class, and other clones once, few, many or no size at all.

cdr3_aa	cdr3_nt	clone_size	d_call	j_call	v_call
CASSLSRREVVRVEQFF	TGTGCCAGCAGCTTGAGTCGGCGGGAGGTGGTTCGGGTTGAGCAGTTCTTC	-	TRBD2	TRBJ2-1	TRBV5-8
CSVVENTEAFF	TGCAGCGTTGTCGAGAACACTGAAGCTTTCTTT	few	-	TRBJ1-1	TRBV29-1
CASSLQLAGENEQYF	TGTGCCAGCAGTTTACAACTAGCGGGAGAAAACGAGCAGTACTTC	-	TRBD2	TRBJ2-7	TRBV28
CATRTGLGREGYQETQYF	TGTGCCACCCGAACAGGGTTAGGGCGGGAAGGGTACCAAGAGACCCAGTACTTC	-	-	TRBJ2-5	TRBV19
CACRLAASQYF	TGTGCCTGTCGACTAGCGGCCTCTCAGTACTTC	-	TRBD2	TRBJ2-7	TRBV30
CASSSGTGREKLFF	TGTGCCAGCAGCTCCGGGACAGGGAGGGAAAAACTGTTTTTT	-	TRBD1	TRBJ1-4	TRBV5-6
CAIGAGLDEQFF	TGTGCCATCGGCGCGGGGTTGGATGAGCAGTTCTTC	-	-	TRBJ2-1	TRBV10-3
CASSLGLSYNEQFF	TGTGCCAGCAGTTTAGGACTATCCTACAATGAGCAGTTCTTC	-	-	TRBJ2-1	TRBV28
CASMEDGLLAKNIQYF	TGTGCCAGTATGGAGGACGGGTTACTAGCCAAAAACATTCAGTACTTC	-	-	TRBJ2-4	TRBV19
CASSMGLAGHTGELFF	TGTGCCAGCAGCATGGGACTAGCGGGTCACACCGGGGAGCTGTTTTTT	once	TRBD2	TRBJ2-2	TRBV13
CASSQIGGGPYEQYF	TGTGCCAGCAGCCAGATCGGCGGGGGGCCCTACGAGCAGTACTTC	-	TRBD2	TRBJ2-7	TRBV4-2
CASTGGYSNQPQHF	TGTGCCAGTACAGGGGGGTATAGCAATCAGCCCCAGCATTTT	-	TRBD1	TRBJ1-5	TRBV19
CASSSRVSSYEQYF	TGTGCCAGCAGCTCACGAGTAAGCTCCTACGAGCAGTACTTC	-	-	TRBJ2-7	TRBV13
CASSGWGEENQETQYF	TGTGCCAGCAGCGGATGGGGGGAGGAGAACCAAGAGACCCAGTACTTC	-	-	TRBJ2-5	TRBV9
CAINPDIGQPQHF	TGTGCCATCAACCCAGACATAGGTCAGCCCCAGCATTTT	-	-	TRBJ1-5	TRBV10-3
CASSPGPFSNQPQHF	TGTGCCAGCAGTCCAGGACCCTTTAGCAATCAGCCCCAGCATTTT	-	-	TRBJ1-5	TRBV6-5
CASSESWDPSTDTQYF	TGCGCCAGCAGTGAGTCATGGGACCCTAGCACAGATACGCAGTATTTT	-	-	TRBJ2-3	TRBV10-2
CASSGTGVDSYEQYF	TGTGCCAGCAGCGGGACAGGGGTGGACTCCTACGAGCAGTACTTC	-	TRBD1	TRBJ2-7	TRBV7-9
CASSIWGTGNTIYF	TGTGCCAGTAGTATATGGGGAACTGGAAACACCATATATTTT	once	-	TRBJ1-3	TRBV19
CASSSRVRGKGGYTF	TGTGCCAGCAGCTCCCGGGTCAGGGGGAAAGGAGGCTACACCTTC	-	TRBD1	TRBJ1-2	TRBV13
CASTPGTSIVDTQYF	TGTGCCAGCACCCCGGGGACTAGCATAGTAGATACGCAGTATTTT	-	TRBD2	TRBJ2-3	TRBV13
CASSFGSGSNLAYEQYF	TGTGCCAGCAGTTTCGGTAGCGGGAGTAACTTGGCCTACGAGCAGTACTTC	-	TRBD2	TRBJ2-7	TRBV28
CASSLLARSSYNEQFF	TGTGCCAGTAGTTTACTAGCGCGGAGCTCCTACAATGAGCAGTTCTTC	-	TRBD2	TRBJ2-1	TRBV19
CASSLGTEAFF	TGTGCCAGCAGTTTAGGAACTGAAGCTTTCTTT	-	-	TRBJ1-1	TRBV27
CASSYPVGVAGSSYNEQFF	TGTGCCAGCAGTTATCCTGTTGGGGTAGCGGGGAGCTCCTACAATGAGCAGTTCTTC	-	TRBD2	TRBJ2-1	TRBV7-9
CASSIQGLAGTLNEQYF	TGTGCCAGCAGCATCCAGGGACTAGCGGGAACCCTAAACGAGCAGTACTTC	-	TRBD2	TRBJ2-7	TRBV13
CASNLLGLAGGVNEQFF	TGTGCCAGCAACCTCCTAGGACTAGCGGGAGGGGTCAATGAGCAGTTCTTC	-	TRBD2	TRBJ2-1	TRBV2
CASSARRDNSYEQYF	TGTGCCAGCAGCGCCCGCCGGGACAATTCCTACGAGCAGTACTTC	few	-	TRBJ2-7	TRBV7-9
CASSHLHGAFF	TGCGCCAGCAGCCACCTACACGGAGCTTTCTTT	-	-	TRBJ1-1	TRBV4-1
CASSLGGYGYTF	TGTGCCAGCAGCCTGGGGGGATATGGCTACACCTTC	-	-	TRBJ1-2	TRBV5-4
CASSEGFLWPTKNIQYF	TGTGCCAGCAGTGAAGGATTTCTCTGGCCGACCAAAAACATTCAGTACTTC	-	-	TRBJ2-4	TRBV2
CASSLWTSGTQETQYF	TGTGCCAGCAGCTTGTGGACTAGCGGAACCCAAGAGACCCAGTACTTC	-	TRBD2	TRBJ2-5	TRBV5-6
CAWDLTSGVTDTQYF	TGTGCCTGGGACCTTACTAGCGGAGTGACAGATACGCAGTATTTT	-	TRBD2	TRBJ2-3	TRBV30
CASSQEGPTPVGEQFF	TGTGCCAGCAGCCAAGAAGGCCCTACCCCCGTTGGTGAGCAGTTCTTC	-	-	TRBJ2-1	TRBV4-2
CASRVDSSNEQFF	TGTGCCAGTAGGGTGGACAGTTCCAATGAGCAGTTCTTC	-	-	TRBJ2-1	TRBV19
CASSEDGGSDTQYF	TGTGCCAGCAGCGAAGATGGGGGGTCAGATACGCAGTATTTT	-	-	TRBJ2-3	TRBV7-9
CASSQDSRVPGAFF	TGCGCCAGCAGCCAAGATTCCAGGGTGCCCGGAGCTTTCTTT	few	-	TRBJ1-1	TRBV4-1
CASSIGRDSLREQYF	TGTGCCAGTAGTATAGGCCGGGACAGCTTAAGAGAGCAGTACTTC	-	TRBD1	TRBJ2-7	TRBV19
CASTQYNEQFF	TGTGCCAGCACACAGTACAATGAGCAGTTCTTC	-	-	TRBJ2-1	TRBV6-5
CASSLYEYQETQYF	TGCGCCAGCAGCCTTTACGAGTACCAAGAGACCCAGTACTTC	-	-	TRBJ2-5	TRBV4-1
CASSERTSGSVGETQYF	TGTGCCAGCAGCGAAAGGACTAGCGGGAGCGTAGGAGAGACCCAGTACTTC	-	TRBD2	TRBJ2-5	TRBV11-2
CASSQDKIVLAGAYEQYF	TGCGCCAGCAGCCAAGATAAGATTGTACTAGCGGGAGCGTACGAGCAGTACTTC	-	TRBD2	TRBJ2-7	TRBV4-1
CASSLGAKYEQYF	TGTGCCAGCAGTTTAGGAGCAAAGTACGAGCAGTACTTC	-	-	TRBJ2-7	TRBV28
CASSVTTRGEALNTEAFF	TGTGCCAGCAGCGTGACCACCCGGGGCGAGGCCTTGAACACTGAAGCTTTCTTT	-	-	TRBJ1-1	TRBV11-2
CASSPSLGANNSPLHF	TGCGCCAGCAGCCCAAGTTTGGGGGCAAATAATTCACCCCTCCACTTT	-	-	TRBJ1-6	TRBV4-1
CASSLSGGSGRLEQYF	TGTGCCAGCAGTTTATCGGGGGGTAGCGGGAGGCTCGAGCAGTACTTC	once	TRBD2	TRBJ2-7	TRBV27
CSVWGDSFTPGELFF	TGCAGCGTTTGGGGGGACAGCTTCACACCCGGGGAGCTGTTTTTT	-	-	TRBJ2-2	TRBV29-1
CASSSTAEREYTDTQYF	TGTGCCAGCAGTTCTACAGCTGAGCGGGAGTATACCGATACGCAGTATTTT	once	TRBD2	TRBJ2-3	TRBV28
CASSSSGSYEQYF	TGTGCCAGCAGCTCGAGTGGGTCCTACGAGCAGTACTTC	-	-	TRBJ2-7	TRBV7-9
CASSVGLAADTQYF	TGTGCCAGCAGCGTAGGTCTAGCGGCAGATACGCAGTATTTT	-	TRBD2	TRBJ2-3	TRBV9
CASRGDRGSYNEQFF	TGTGCCAGCAGGGGGGACAGGGGCTCCTACAATGAGCAGTTCTTC	once	TRBD1	TRBJ2-1	TRBV6-1
CASSLPGGKDNEQFF	TGTGCCAGCAGTTTACCGGGAGGGAAAGACAATGAGCAGTTCTTC	-	TRBD2	TRBJ2-1	TRBV28
CASSLEMGQGLPYAYNEQFF	TGTGCCAGCAGCTTAGAAATGGGACAGGGGTTACCTTACGCTTACAATGAGCAGTTCTTC	-	TRBD1	TRBJ2-1	TRBV11-2